A selection of T cell receptor beta chains follows, all from one sample in a study of cytomegalovirus exposure and HLA in healthy donors. Assay used: immunoSEQ multiplex PCR; TCRdb lists only in-frame clones, some missing. The sample records some 110,000 clones, about 60% being singletons. The sample taken for sequencing was PBMCs. The receptors stem from a woman aged 25 to 39 in good health and CMV-seronegative. The CDR3 runs from the conserved cysteine through the conserved F or W. The D gene is left open where the match is weak. For some rows the clone size is stated as once, few or many, or as a class when expanded; others skip it.

>TRBD2|few|TRBV14|TRBJ2-7
CASSTSGGGQFYEQYF
TGTGCCAGCAGCACTTCGGGGGGAGGTCAATTCTACGAGCAGTACTTC
>NA|NA|TRBV18|TRBJ1-2
CASSPPAGNYGYTF
TGTGCCAGCTCACCACCGGCGGGGAACTATGGCTACACCTTC
>TRBD1|NA|TRBV4-3|TRBJ1-2
CASSPYPGQQLLTF
TGCGCCAGCAGCCCTTACCCGGGACAGCAATTATTAACCTTC
>TRBD1|NA|TRBV27|TRBJ1-1
CASSLGQVNTEAFF
TGTGCCAGCAGTTTGGGACAGGTTAACACTGAAGCTTTCTTT
>NA|NA|TRBV6-5|TRBJ1-1
CASSYVPKGTEAFF
TGTGCCAGCAGTTACGTACCAAAGGGGACTGAAGCTTTCTTT
>TRBD1|few|TRBV9|TRBJ2-3
CASSVSEGAFTDTQYF
TGTGCCAGCAGCGTAAGCGAGGGGGCTTTCACAGATACGCAGTATTTT
>TRBD2|few|TRBV6-6|TRBJ2-7
CASARTSGSYEQYF
TGTGCCAGTGCACGGACTAGCGGGAGTTACGAGCAGTACTTC
>NA|few|TRBV6-5|TRBJ2-7
CASSYSIANAYEQYF
TGTGCCAGCAGTTACTCGATCGCGAACGCCTACGAGCAGTACTTC
>NA|few|TRBV2|TRBJ2-7
CASRYRRESVSHEQYF
TGTGCCAGCAGATACCGCCGGGAGAGTGTAAGCCACGAGCAGTACTTC
>TRBD2|NA|TRBV2|TRBJ2-1
CASRRTLGTSGNNEQFF
TGTGCCAGCAGACGAACCCTGGGGACTAGCGGGAACAATGAGCAGTTCTTC
>NA|NA|TRBV29-1|TRBJ2-1
CSVASGGSYNEQFF
TGCAGCGTAGCGAGCGGAGGCTCCTACAATGAGCAGTTCTTC
>NA|few|TRBV4-1|TRBJ2-3
CASSQEWRGTADTQYF
TGCGCCAGCAGCCAAGAATGGAGGGGAACAGCGGATACGCAGTATTTT
>NA|NA|TRBV18|TRBJ1-1
CASSREMNTEAFF
TGTGCCAGCTCAAGGGAGATGAACACTGAAGCTTTCTTT
>NA|NA|TRBV28|TRBJ2-7
CASTGVGTYEQYF
TGTGCCAGCACAGGGGTGGGGACCTACGAGCAGTACTTC
>TRBD1|once|TRBV28|TRBJ2-7
CASSLTGVNYEQYF
TGTGCCAGCAGTTTAACAGGGGTTAACTACGAGCAGTACTTC
>NA|few|TRBV11-2|TRBJ1-1
CASSSLRGPMNTEAFF
TGTGCCAGCAGCTCCCTCAGGGGACCCATGAACACTGAAGCTTTCTTT
>NA|NA|TRBV7-3|TRBJ1-6
CASSLTGGGYNSPLHF
TGTGCCAGCAGCTTAACGGGAGGGGGGTATAATTCACCCCTCCACTTT
>NA|few|TRBV7-9|TRBJ1-1
CASSIGLDTEAFF
TGTGCCAGCAGCATCGGACTCGACACTGAAGCTTTCTTT
>TRBD1|few|TRBV5-1|TRBJ1-2
CASSFEGAQGYTF
TGCGCCAGCAGCTTCGAGGGGGCGCAGGGCTACACCTTC
>NA|once|TRBV7-3|TRBJ2-1
CASSRGQLNEQFF
TGTGCCAGCAGCCGGGGACAACTCAATGAGCAGTTCTTC
>NA|many|TRBV7-9|TRBJ1-1
CASTGLLNTEAFF
TGTGCCAGCACCGGACTCCTGAACACTGAAGCTTTCTTT
>NA|few|TRBV28|TRBJ1-2
CASRINPGTGLDGYTF
TGTGCCAGCAGAATCAATCCGGGGACGGGACTGGATGGCTACACCTTC
>NA|NA|TRBV6-6|TRBJ1-5
CASKAGTRRNQPQHF
TGTGCCAGCAAAGCCGGGACACGCCGCAATCAGCCCCAGCATTTT
>NA|once|TRBV18|TRBJ1-4
CASSPRGLYGEKLFF
TGTGCCAGCTCACCACGCGGGCTCTATGGTGAAAAACTGTTTTTT
>NA|NA|TRBV29-1|TRBJ1-5
CSVVIRLSNQPQHF
TGCAGCGTTGTAATCAGGTTAAGCAATCAGCCCCAGCATTTT
>TRBD2|NA|TRBV10-3|TRBJ2-1
CAISESAGGPNEQFF
TGTGCCATCAGTGAGTCGGCGGGAGGGCCCAATGAGCAGTTCTTC
>NA|NA|TRBV28|TRBJ1-5
CASSDQQGRHF
TGTGCCAGCAGTGACCAACAGGGACGGCATTTT
>NA|NA|TRBV6-1|TRBJ1-3
CASSRESGNTIYF
TGTGCCAGCAGTAGGGAGTCTGGAAACACCATATATTTT
>NA|few|TRBV5-1|TRBJ2-3
CASSLEGTITDTQYF
TGCGCCAGCAGCTTGGAAGGGACAATCACAGATACGCAGTATTTT
>TRBD1|few|TRBV4-1|TRBJ2-7
CASSQVAGQGRWEQYF
TGCGCCAGCAGCCAAGTAGCCGGACAGGGGCGCTGGGAGCAGTACTTC
>TRBD1|NA|TRBV28|TRBJ2-1
CASSLFGTGIHEQFF
TGTGCCAGCAGTTTATTTGGGACAGGGATCCATGAGCAGTTCTTC
>NA|NA|TRBV28|TRBJ2-1
CASSPPSGQSSYNEQFF
TGTGCCAGCAGTCCCCCATCGGGACAAAGCTCCTACAATGAGCAGTTCTTC
>NA|NA|TRBV28|TRBJ2-3
CASSPHPPPTDTQYF
TGTGCCAGCAGTCCACATCCCCCACCTACAGATACGCAGTATTTT
>TRBD2|NA|TRBV6-6|TRBJ2-7
CASTQLADTYEQYF
TGTGCCAGCACCCAACTAGCGGACACCTACGAGCAGTACTTC
>NA|NA|TRBV6-1|TRBJ2-1
CASSEFTGREQFF
TGTGCCAGCAGTGAATTTACGGGTAGGGAGCAGTTCTTC
>NA|few|TRBV29-1|TRBJ1-1
CSVTKTAEAFF
TGCAGCGTAACGAAAACAGCTGAAGCTTTCTTT
>TRBD1|NA|TRBV28|TRBJ1-5
CASSLGQAWGQPQHF
TGTGCCAGCAGCCTTGGACAGGCTTGGGGGCAGCCCCAGCATTTT
>TRBD1|once|TRBV5-1|TRBJ2-7
CASSSTGHEQYF
TGCGCCAGCAGCTCGACAGGGCACGAGCAGTACTTC
>NA|once|TRBV5-6|TRBJ2-2
CASSSRTGELFF
TGTGCCAGCAGCTCGAGAACCGGGGAGCTGTTTTTT
>TRBD1|NA|TRBV2|TRBJ1-2
CASSVRDSPYGYTF
TGTGCCAGCAGTGTTAGGGACAGTCCCTATGGCTACACCTTC